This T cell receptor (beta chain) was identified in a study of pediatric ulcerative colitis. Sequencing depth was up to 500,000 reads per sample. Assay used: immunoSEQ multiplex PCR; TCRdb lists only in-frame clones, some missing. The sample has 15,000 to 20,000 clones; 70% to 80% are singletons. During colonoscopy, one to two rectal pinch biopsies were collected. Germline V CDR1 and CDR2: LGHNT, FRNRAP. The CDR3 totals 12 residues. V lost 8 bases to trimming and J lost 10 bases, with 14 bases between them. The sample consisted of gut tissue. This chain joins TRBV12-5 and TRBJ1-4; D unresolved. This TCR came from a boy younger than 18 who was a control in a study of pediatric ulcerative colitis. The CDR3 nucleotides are TGTGCTAGTTGCCCCGAGCGGGGAAAACTGTTTTTT. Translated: CASCPERGKLFF.